A single sample is the source of the 14 T cell receptor beta chains below, sequenced in a study of CD8+ T cells in alopecia areata. Cutaneous lymph nodes were pooled and cells sorted by CD4, CD8alpha, NKG2D, NKG2ACE and more. The sequencing template was cDNA reverse transcribed from extracted RNA. TCRdb's copy holds only in-frame clones and misses some; the assay was immunoSEQ multiplex PCR. This sample has about 9,100 clones, each found more than once. The source material was CD8+ T cells sorted from a lymph node. The receptors were sampled from a C3H/HeJ mouse with alopecia areata. This strain's MHC haplotype is H2-k.

This clone has a count of ten or more. Genes and germline come from the mouse. The read falls 4 residues short of the CDR3 end, and the missing part is taken from the germline J gene. This chain connects TRBV12-2 to TRBJ1-2, with 7 bases matching TRBD1. The CDR3 loop spans 14 amino acids. V was clipped by 3 bases and J by 1 base; unmatched bases: 4. Per the germline V gene, CDR1 is SGHLS and CDR2 is HYDKME. The DNA read from the CDR3 is TGTGCCAGCTCTGTTACAGGGGAAAACTCC. Translation: CASSVTGENS. The CDR3 as a whole reads CASSVTGENSDYTF.

By share, this clone ranks as medium-sized. Genes and germline come from the mouse. The covered CDR3 bases are TGTGCAAGCAGCTTAGATTCCAGGGGGACAGGGGGTCAAGAC. Translating gives CASSLDSRGTGGQD. The whole CDR3 protein reads CASSLDSRGTGGQDTQYF. The V call is TRBV16, the J call TRBJ2-5; 11 bases agree with TRBD1. The CDR3 extends 4 residues past the end of the read, so its final part is completed from the germline J gene. The germline V gene has CDR1 SGHSA and CDR2 FRNQAP. V shed 0 bases, J shed 3 bases, and the junction held 8 bases outside the gene matches. CDR3 length: 18 residues.

This clone is medium-sized. All gene names here are mouse names. The read ends 4 residues shy of where the CDR3 ends; the end is completed using the germline J gene. The chain couples TRBV13-3 to TRBJ2-1; possibly TRBD1 for D (6 bases). The CDR3 loop spans 12 amino acids. V was shortened by 2 bases and J by 6 bases, with 6 bases between the two germline ends. CDR1 and CDR2 (germline): NNHDY, SYVADS. The CDR3 loop is CASSETGAEQFF. The DNA read from the CDR3 is TGTGCCAGCAGTGAGACAGGTGCT.

This clone qualifies as medium-sized. Genes here carry mouse names. The read ends 4 residues shy of where the CDR3 ends; the end is completed using the germline J gene. The chain combines TRBV13-3 with TRBJ1-2, with TRBD1 matching 10 bases. The CDR3 covers 14 residues. J lost 3 bases, V lost 2 bases, and 1 base had no gene match. Germline CDR1 NNHDY, CDR2 SYVADS. CDR3 bases read: TGTGCCAGCAGTGAGGACAGGGGGGACTCC. Its translation is CASSEDRGDS. The full CDR3 reads CASSEDRGDSDYTF.

As concerns this clone: Mouse gene names apply. The covered CDR3 bases are TGTGCCAGCAGTATCTGGGGGGGCACCAACTATGCT. Translated: CASSIWGGTNYA. In full, the CDR3 reads CASSIWGGTNYAEQFF. The chain recombines TRBV19 with TRBJ2-1; 10 nucleotides match TRBD2. The read comes to an end 4 residues before the CDR3 does, leaving the germline J gene to fill in the end. This CDR3 comprises 16 residues. The V segment lost 2 bases and the J segment 1 base; nucleotides outside the gene matches: 3. Germline assignment: CDR1 FNHDT and CDR2 SITEND (reference sequence).

As regards this clone: Gene names and germline match the mouse. CDR3 bases read: TGTGCTAGCACTCACAATAGTCAAAAC. It translates to CASTHNSQN. The whole CDR3 sequence is CASTHNSQNTLYF. This sequence joins TRBV29 and TRBJ2-4; D call uncertain. The DNA ends 4 residues before the CDR3 does, and the rest of the CDR3 is filled in from the germline J gene. The CDR3 is 13 residues long. Germline V gives CDR1 MSHET, CDR2 SYDVDS. V was pared by 7 bases and J by 0 bases, with 8 bases between.

This clone was counted only a few times. The listed genes are named as in mouse. The read ends 4 residues shy of where the CDR3 ends; the end is completed using the germline J gene. The V call is TRBV4, the J call TRBJ2-3, with TRBD2 as a possible D gene (7 bases). V lost 3 bases to trimming and J lost 2 bases, with 9 bases between them. The CDR3 is 14 residues long. Germline V gives CDR1 LGHDT, CDR2 YNNKQL (reference sequence). The part of the CDR3 DNA that was read is TGTGCCAGCAGCTATTGGGGGGCTGCAGAA. Its translation is CASSYWGAAE. The CDR3 in its entirety is CASSYWGAAETLYF. The full variable domain, with the rest looked up from reference TRBV4 and TRBJ2-3, is ETAVFQTPNYHVTQVGNEVSFNCKQTLGHDTMYWYKQDSKKLLKIMFSYNNKQLIVNETVPRRFSPQSSDKAHLNLRIKSVEPEDSAVYLCASSYWGAAETLYFGSGTRLTVL.

This clone was detected many times. Germline and genes: mouse. The sequenced fragment ends 4 residues before the CDR3 boundary, so the rest is inferred from the germline J gene. The chain couples TRBV5 to TRBJ2-7; TRBD2 agrees at 12 bases. This CDR3 has 15 amino acids. Germline CDR1 and CDR2: LGHNA and YNLKQL (reference sequence). The CDR3 DNA, read in part, is TGTGCCAGCAGCCCCGACTGGGGGGGCGAAAAT. As protein: CASSPDWGGEN. The full CDR3 protein reads CASSPDWGGENEQYF.

This clone has at least ten counts. The gene names given are mouse names. The read finishes 4 residues shy of the CDR3 end, and the germline J gene is used to complete it. The chain uses TRBV5 and TRBJ2-1, with 14 nucleotides matching TRBD2. Germline V gene data show CDR1 as LGHNA and CDR2 as YNLKQL (reference sequence). After removal of 4 bases from V and 6 bases from J, the junction contained 2 bases not matched to a gene. The CDR3 covers 15 residues. The covered CDR3 bases are TGTGCCAGCAGCCCCGGGACTGGGGGGGCTGCT. Its protein is CASSPGTGGAA. The full CDR3 is CASSPGTGGAAEQFF.

This clone was detected only a few times. Mouse germline and gene names are used. The read gets to within 4 residues of the CDR3 end, and the germline J gene fills in the rest. The rearrangement joins TRBV31 to TRBJ2-4; 8 bases are a match to TRBD2. In germline, CDR1 is GKSSPN, CDR2 SITVG. CDR3 length: 15 amino acids. V dropped 0 bases and J dropped 1; count of bases not matched to a gene: 3. CDR3 protein: CAWSLPGGRQNTLYF. CDR3 bases read: TGTGCCTGGAGTCTCCCTGGGGGGCGTCAAAAC.

Of note for this clone: Genes and germline come from the mouse. The read gets to within 4 residues of the CDR3 end, and the germline J gene fills in the rest. This rearrangement joins TRBV19 to TRBJ2-1; 10 bases are a match to TRBD1. V shed 5 bases, J shed 6 bases, and the junction held 8 bases outside the gene matches. CDR3 size: 15 residues. The germline V gene has CDR1 FNHDT and CDR2 SITEND (reference sequence). Partial CDR3 DNA: TGTGCCAGCAGCTCGCGACAGGGGGCGCTTGCT. Its protein is CASSSRQGALA. The full CDR3 protein is CASSSRQGALAEQFF.

This clone was picked up many times. The genes are named according to mouse. The observed sequence ends 4 residues before the CDR3 terminus, with the missing tail filled in from the germline J gene. This chain uses TRBV13-3 with TRBJ2-4; 10 bases line up with TRBD2. Germline V gives CDR1 NNHDY, CDR2 SYVADS. The CDR3 totals 13 residues. The chain's CDR3 is CASSSTGGNTLYF. The CDR3 DNA, read in part, is TGTGCCAGCAGCTCGACTGGGGGGAAC.

This clone came up many times. The gene names here belong to mouse. The read terminates 4 residues before the CDR3 end, so the remaining end is supplied by the germline J gene. V and J are TRBV19 and TRBJ2-1, with TRBD2 matching 11 bases. Germline values: CDR1 FNHDT, CDR2 SITEND (reference sequence). The CDR3 has 15 amino acids. The V and J ends lost 4 bases and 6 bases, in that order; junction bases with no gene match: 6. The sequenced part of the CDR3 DNA is TGTGCCAGCAGTCCGGACTGGGGGGAGGGTGCT. This translates into CASSPDWGEGA. The whole CDR3 protein reads CASSPDWGEGAEQFF. The entire variable domain, with the rest obtained from reference TRBV19 and TRBJ2-1, is as follows: GGIITQTPKFLIGQEGQKLTLKCQQNFNHDTMYWYRQDSGKGLRLIYYSITENDLQKGDLSEGYDASREKKSSFSLTVTSAQKNEMAVFLCASSPDWGEGAEQFFGPGTRLTVL.

This clone was seen more than once but under ten times. Gene and germline names: mouse. The CDR3 end falls 4 residues outside the read, so it is completed with the germline J gene. The V gene is TRBV24, the J gene TRBJ2-3, with 7 bases identical to TRBD1. Germline V gives CDR1 KGHTA, CDR2 FRNEEI. J gave up 3 bases and V 2 bases, and 5 bases lay outside the gene matches. CDR3 length: 15 residues. The CDR3 bases that were read are TGTGCCAGCAGTCTGGACAGGGTCGAGGCAGAA. Translation gives CASSLDRVEAE. The CDR3 in its entirety is CASSLDRVEAETLYF.